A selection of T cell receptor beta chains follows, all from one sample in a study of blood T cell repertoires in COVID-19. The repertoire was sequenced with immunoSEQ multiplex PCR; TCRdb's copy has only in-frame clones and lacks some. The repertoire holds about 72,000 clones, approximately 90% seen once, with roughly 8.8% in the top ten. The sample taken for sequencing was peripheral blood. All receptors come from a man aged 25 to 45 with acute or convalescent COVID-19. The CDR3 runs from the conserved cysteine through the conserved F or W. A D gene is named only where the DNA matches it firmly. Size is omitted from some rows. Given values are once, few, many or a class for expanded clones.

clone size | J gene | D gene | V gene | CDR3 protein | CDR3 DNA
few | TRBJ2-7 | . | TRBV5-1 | CASSLALAFGEQYF | TGCGCCAGCAGCTTGGCCCTAGCCTTCGGCGAGCAGTACTTC
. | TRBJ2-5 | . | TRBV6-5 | CASSSAARRRETQYF | TGTGCCAGCAGCTCCGCGGCCCGAAGGCGGGAGACCCAGTACTTC
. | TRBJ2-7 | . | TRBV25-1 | CASSKGHRYEQYF | TGTGCCAGCAGTAAGGGACATCGCTACGAGCAGTACTTC
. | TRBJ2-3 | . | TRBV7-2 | CASSPSTVSTDTQYF | TGTGCCAGCAGCCCTTCTACAGTTAGCACAGATACGCAGTATTTT
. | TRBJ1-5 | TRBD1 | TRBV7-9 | CASSFFSFRDRGENQPQHF | TGTGCCAGCAGCTTCTTTTCCTTCCGGGACAGGGGTGAGAATCAGCCCCAGCATTTT
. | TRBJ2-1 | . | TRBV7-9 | CASSLSPTSNNEQFF | TGTGCCAGCAGCCTATCCCCGACTAGTAACAATGAGCAGTTCTTC
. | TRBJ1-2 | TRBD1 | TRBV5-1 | CASSPGQNNYGYTF | TGCGCCAGCAGCCCGGGACAGAATAACTATGGCTACACCTTC
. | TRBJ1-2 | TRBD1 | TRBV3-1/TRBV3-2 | CASSQRDRGRSF | TGTGCCAGCAGCCAACGGGACAGGGGGCGAAGCTTC
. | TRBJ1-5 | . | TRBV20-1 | CSASRGSNQPQHF | TGCAGTGCTAGTCGAGGGAGCAATCAGCCCCAGCATTTT
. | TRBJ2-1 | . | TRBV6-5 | CASSSLGEVPINEQFF | TGTGCCAGCAGTTCCCTTGGGGAGGTCCCCATTAATGAGCAGTTCTTC
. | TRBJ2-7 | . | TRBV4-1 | CASSQPTNRYEQYF | TGCGCCAGCAGCCAACCAACCAATAGATACGAGCAGTACTTC
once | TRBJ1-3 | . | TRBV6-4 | CASSDSGRAGGNTIYF | TGTGCCAGCAGTGACTCCGGGCGCGCGGGGGGAAACACCATATATTTT
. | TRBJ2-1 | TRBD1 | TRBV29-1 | CSAHWTGTYNEQFF | TGCAGCGCCCATTGGACAGGGACCTACAATGAGCAGTTCTTC
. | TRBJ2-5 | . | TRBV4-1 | CASSRRIRGETQYF | TGCGCCAGCAGCCGCAGAATCAGGGGAGAGACCCAGTACTTC
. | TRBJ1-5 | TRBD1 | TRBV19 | CASRTGAFSNQPQHF | TGTGCCAGTAGGACAGGGGCCTTTAGCAATCAGCCCCAGCATTTT
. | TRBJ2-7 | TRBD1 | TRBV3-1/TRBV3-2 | CASSQYGGTGGFEQYF | TGTGCCAGCAGCCAGTACGGAGGGACAGGGGGCTTCGAGCAGTACTTC
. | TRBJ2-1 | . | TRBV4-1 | CASSLTHGTYNEQFF | TGCGCCAGCAGCCTCACACACGGGACCTACAATGAGCAGTTCTTC
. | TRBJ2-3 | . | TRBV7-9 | CASSRGTSTSTDTQYF | TGTGCCAGCAGCCGGGGGACTTCCACTAGCACAGATACGCAGTATTTT
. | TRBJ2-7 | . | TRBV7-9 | CASSPGHVEQYF | TGTGCCAGCAGCCCCGGACACGTCGAGCAGTACTTC
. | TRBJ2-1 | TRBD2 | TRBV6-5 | CASKPGLARNEQFF | TGTGCCAGCAAACCGGGACTAGCGCGAAATGAGCAGTTCTTC
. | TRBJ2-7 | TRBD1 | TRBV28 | CASSSGQWEQYF | TGTGCCAGCAGTTCGGGACAGTGGGAGCAGTACTTC
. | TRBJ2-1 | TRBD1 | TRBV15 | CATSETRDSPYNEQFF | TGTGCCACCAGCGAGACCAGGGACAGTCCCTACAATGAGCAGTTCTTC
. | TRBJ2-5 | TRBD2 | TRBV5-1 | CASSHTSGGKETQYF | TGCGCCAGCAGCCATACTAGCGGGGGGAAAGAGACCCAGTACTTC
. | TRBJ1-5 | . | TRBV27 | CATIDRSQWPQHF | TGTGCCACTATTGACAGGTCCCAATGGCCCCAGCATTTT
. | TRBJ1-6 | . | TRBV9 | CASSVGASSYNSPLHF | TGTGCCAGCAGCGTAGGCGCAAGCTCCTATAATTCACCCCTCCACTTT
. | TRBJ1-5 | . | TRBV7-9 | CASSFGGHQPQHF | TGTGCCAGCAGCTTCGGGGGGCATCAGCCCCAGCATTTT
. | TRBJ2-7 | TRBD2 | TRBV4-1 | CASSQEPAGVLLNEQYF | TGCGCCAGCAGCCAAGAGCCAGCGGGAGTCCTCTTAAACGAGCAGTACTTC
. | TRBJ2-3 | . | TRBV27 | CASSLATIPGTDTQYF | TGTGCCAGCAGTTTAGCCACCATACCGGGGACAGATACGCAGTATTTT
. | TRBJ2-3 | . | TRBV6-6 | CASRAGVVDTQYF | TGTGCCAGCAGGGCAGGGGTGGTGGATACGCAGTATTTT
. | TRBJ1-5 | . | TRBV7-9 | CASSAYPGNQPQHF | TGTGCCAGCAGTGCCTATCCGGGCAATCAGCCCCAGCATTTT
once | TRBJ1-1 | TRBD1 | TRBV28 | CASSWGTGASTEAFF | TGTGCCAGCAGTTGGGGGACAGGGGCCTCCACTGAAGCTTTCTTT